Sequencing of this T cell receptor (beta chain) was carried out in a study of T cells in Graves' hyperthyroidism and ophthalmopathy. Study-wide context: It was at initial diagnosis, before any treatment, that peripheral blood was collected.

The sample holds many counts of this clonotype. Regions amplified from RNA transcripts were the TCR beta CDR3 regions. HTBI primers were the set used in a first-round RT-PCR of the TCR CDR3. Via MiXCR, TCRdb re-called the multiplex PCR reads, giving one row per CDR3 protein. The sample includes about 480,000 distinct CDR3 sequences, around 24% of them seen just once. Trimming cost V 9 bases and J 0 bases; bases outside gene matches: 4. CDR3 size: 14 residues. The genes are TRBV12-3 or TRBV12-4 and TRBJ2-2; TRBD1 agrees at 7 bases. What was sequenced was blood. The sequence came from a woman aged 25 to 39 with Graves' ophthalmopathy. In DNA form, the CDR3 reads TGTGCCAGTCAGGGGACAGCGAACACCGGGGAGCTGTTTTTT. Amino acids: CASQGTANTGELFF.